These 21 T cell receptor beta chains originate from one sample sequenced in a study of shared clonotypes between healthy human individuals. Sequenced by immunoSEQ multiplex PCR; TCRdb stores in-frame clones only, minus some. Of 2 million to 2.5 million clones in the sample, about 90% were seen once. The sequenced sample consisted of naive CD4+ T cells from PBMCs. Subset meaning: CD45RA+ positively selected. The receptors were gathered from a man younger than 35 in good health. Some clones in this sample may be carry-over from other donors' samples.

The rearrangement uses TRBV6-5 and TRBJ1-5; tentatively, D is TRBD1 (6 bases). Trimming shortened V by 6 bases and J by 6 bases, and 15 bases separated the two germline ends. Germline-derived CDR1 and CDR2 are MNHEY and SVGAGI. The CDR3 is 14 residues long. DNA for the CDR3: TGTGCCAGCAGCCAGGGGCCCCCCCCTCAGCCCCAGCATTTT. Protein product: CASSQGPPPQPQHF.

This rearrangement joins TRBV4-3 to TRBJ2-7, with 8 positions matching TRBD2. The CDR3 is 15 amino acids. The V and J ends lost 4 bases and 4 bases, in that order; junction bases with no gene match: 9. Germline assignment: CDR1 LGHNA and CDR2 YSLEER. CDR3 nucleotides: TGCGCCAGCAGCCCTCGTGCGGGGGGCGGATACGAGCAGTACTTC. Its translation: CASSPRAGGGYEQYF.

J is TRBJ2-3 and V is TRBV28; the D is unclear. CDR1 is MDHEN, CDR2 SYDVKM, per germline. This CDR3 is built from 18 residues. Trimming pared 3 bases from V and 3 bases from J, leaving 22 bases between. CDR3 sequence reads: CASSFSKGRPPKTDTQYF. For the CDR3, the DNA is TGTGCCAGCAGTTTCTCTAAGGGTCGGCCCCCCAAAACAGATACGCAGTATTTT.

This clone was seen once. The chain links TRBV4-1 to TRBJ2-4; 8 nucleotides align to TRBD2. Germline-derived CDR1 and CDR2 are MGHRA and YSYEKL. This CDR3 has 18 residues. The V and J ends lost 0 bases and 1 base, in that order; junction bases with no gene match: 8. The CDR3 protein is CASSQERRGASAKNIQYF. For the CDR3, the DNA is TGCGCCAGCAGCCAAGAAAGGCGGGGGGCGTCTGCCAAAAACATTCAGTACTTC.

The chain employs TRBV5-1 and TRBJ2-7; D is unresolved. The length of the CDR3 is 12 residues. CDR1 is SGHRS and CDR2 is YFSETQ in the germline V gene. V dropped 4 bases and J dropped 5 bases, with 10 bases sitting between them. The CDR3 spells CASSPAQNEQYF. The CDR3, as DNA: TGCGCCAGCAGCCCGGCCCAGAACGAGCAGTACTTC. Full variable domain (missing parts from reference TRBV5-1 and TRBJ2-7): KAGVTQTPRYLIKTRGQQVTLSCSPISGHRSVSWYQQTPGQGLQFLFEYFSETQRNKGNFPGRFSGRQFSNSRSEMNVSTLELGDSALYLCASSPAQNEQYFGPGTRLTVT.

The rearrangement links TRBV6-1 to TRBJ2-7, with 8 nucleotides matching TRBD2. The CDR3 loop spans 14 amino acids. The J segment lost 2 bases and the V segment lost 6 bases, leaving 6 bases of the junction unmatched. Germline values: CDR1 MNHNS, CDR2 SASEGT. The CDR3 region is CASRPGGRTYEQYF. The CDR3, as DNA: TGTGCCAGCAGGCCGGGCGGGAGGACCTACGAGCAGTACTTC.

As regards this clone: The same CDR3 also results from other DNA sequences found in this sample. The gene calls are TRBV27 and TRBJ1-1; 7 nucleotides match TRBD1. J gave up 2 bases and V 6 bases, and 3 bases lay outside the gene matches. Germline values: CDR1 MNHEY, CDR2 SMNVEV (reference sequence). The CDR3 contains 13 residues. CDR3 sequence (DNA): TGTGCCAGCAGGCGACAGGGCAACACTGAAGCTTTCTTT. Its protein is CASRRQGNTEAFF.

On this clone itself: Other DNA sequences within the sample encode an identical CDR3. The chain employs TRBV18 and TRBJ2-7; D ambiguous. Trimming cost V 0 bases and J 3 bases, with 6 bases left between them. The CDR3 covers 13 residues. Germline values: CDR1 KGHSH, CDR2 LQKENI. This CDR3 reads CASSPPSGYEQYF. The CDR3 DNA is TGTGCCAGCTCACCACCTTCGGGCTACGAGCAGTACTTC.

This sequence joins TRBV11-2 and TRBJ1-4; TRBD1 matches 7 bases. V dropped 4 bases and J dropped 4; count of bases not matched to a gene: 6. This CDR3 contains 15 residues. Germline assignment: CDR1 SGHAT and CDR2 FQNNGV. The CDR3 spells CASSSGQLDNEKLFF. CDR3 bases: TGTGCCAGCAGCTCGGGACAGCTCGATAATGAAAAACTGTTTTTT. The full variable domain, rest sourced from reference TRBV11-2 and TRBJ1-4, is EAGVAQSPRYKIIEKRQSVAFWCNPISGHATLYWYQQILGQGPKLLIQFQNNGVVDDSQLPKDRFSAERLKGVDSTLKIQPAKLEDSAVYLCASSSGQLDNEKLFFGSGTQLSVL.

The CDR3 DNA reads TGTGCCAGCAGCCAAGATCCCGACCCTAACACCGGGGAGCTGTTTTTT. It specifies CASSQDPDPNTGELFF. The V and J genes are TRBV4-2 and TRBJ2-2; D is uncertain. CDR3 size: 16 residues. V gave up 0 bases and J gave up 2 bases, with 10 bases separating them. Germline values: CDR1 LGHNA, CDR2 YNFKEQ.

This clone was seen only once. The chain employs TRBV2 and TRBJ2-3; a weak D match, TRBD1 (6 bases). The V end lost 2 bases, the J end lost 3 bases, and 9 bases lay between the germline ends. Germline V gives CDR1 SNHLY, CDR2 FYNNEI. This CDR3 region has 14 residues. CDR3 in amino acids: CASSENRATDTQYF. DNA of the CDR3: TGTGCCAGCAGTGAAAACAGGGCAACAGATACGCAGTATTTT.

Concerning this clone: This sample also contains other DNA sequences that code for the same CDR3. V gene TRBV9 combines with J gene TRBJ2-5, with 9 nucleotides matching TRBD1. This CDR3 has 14 amino acids. CDR1 and CDR2 (germline): SGDLS, YYNGEE. V trimming: 2 bases; J trimming: 2 bases; junction bases outside the gene matches: 1. The CDR3 region is CASSVGTGQETQYF. The CDR3 DNA reads TGTGCCAGCAGCGTGGGGACAGGGCAAGAGACCCAGTACTTC.

The rearrangement joins TRBV28 to TRBJ2-7, with D uncertain. The CDR3 runs 12 residues. Germline CDR1 reads MDHEN; CDR2 reads SYDVKM. V dropped 6 bases and J dropped 0 bases, with 6 bases sitting between them. CDR3 region: CASSFYSYEQYF. CDR3 DNA sequence: TGTGCCAGCAGCTTTTACTCCTACGAGCAGTACTTC.

This clone was found once. The chain combines TRBV5-1 with TRBJ1-2; possibly TRBD1 for D (6 bases). CDR1 SGHRS and CDR2 YFSETQ come from the germline V gene. Trimming removed 4 bases from V and 5 bases from J, with 24 bases in between. The CDR3 is 17 amino acids. The CDR3 nucleotides are TGCGCCAGCAGCGTTGATCCCCGGGGATATCAGGGGTATGGCTACACCTTC. Its translation: CASSVDPRGYQGYGYTF.

The chain uses TRBV9 and TRBJ2-6; tentative D call: TRBD1 (6 bases). Trimming cost V 4 bases and J 0 bases, with 11 bases left between them. This CDR3 is built from 16 residues. From germline, CDR1 is SGDLS and CDR2 YYNGEE. CDR3 nucleotides: TGTGCCAGCAGCACGGGACACCGCTCTGGGGCCAACGTCCTGACTTTC. This encodes CASSTGHRSGANVLTF. Together with reference TRBV9 and TRBJ2-6, the CDR3 gives the full variable domain: DSGVTQTPKHLITATGQRVTLRCSPRSGDLSVYWYQQSLDQGLQFLIQYYNGEERAKGNILERFSAQQFPDLHSELNLSSLELGDSALYFCASSTGHRSGANVLTFGAGSRLTVL.

The chain combines TRBV16 with TRBJ1-4, with 9 positions matching TRBD1. Germline assignment: CDR1 KGHSY and CDR2 FQNENV. This CDR3 has 15 residues. The J segment lost 6 bases and the V segment lost 4 bases, leaving 6 bases of the junction unmatched. The CDR3 DNA reads TGTGCCAGCAGCCGCACCGGGACAGGGTATGAAAAACTGTTTTTT. Protein: CASSRTGTGYEKLFF. The full variable domain, completed using reference TRBV16 and TRBJ1-4, is GEEVAQTPKHLVRGEGQKAKLYCAPIKGHSYVFWYQQVLKNEFKFLISFQNENVFDETGMPKERFSAKCLPNSPCSLEIQATKLEDSAVYFCASSRTGTGYEKLFFGSGTQLSVL.

Remarks on this clone: The same CDR3 also results from other DNA sequences found in this sample. Here the CDR3 DNA reads TGCGCCAGCAGCTTGGTAGGACAGGGGGCAGGAGGCTACACCTTC. Protein sequence: CASSLVGQGAGGYTF. This chain joins TRBV5-1 and TRBJ1-2; 11 bases agree with TRBD1. J gave up 8 bases and V 0 bases, and 6 bases lay outside the gene matches. This CDR3 comprises 15 residues. Germline CDR1 reads SGHRS; CDR2 reads YFSETQ.

The CDR3 nucleotides read TGTGCCAGCAGTTCTACCCCAAGCTCCTACAATGAGCAGTTCTTC. Protein: CASSSTPSSYNEQFF. The chain couples TRBV28 to TRBJ2-1, with D unresolved. Germline CDR1 is MDHEN and CDR2 is SYDVKM. The CDR3 covers 15 residues. Trimming cost V 4 bases and J 0 bases, with 10 bases left between them.

This clone was recorded only once. J is TRBJ2-5 and V is TRBV28; no clear D. Germline assignment: CDR1 MDHEN and CDR2 SYDVKM. V was cut by 1 base and J by 2 bases, with 8 bases left in between. This CDR3 has 14 residues. The CDR3 bases are TGTGCCAGCAGTTTATTAACAGATCAAGAGACCCAGTACTTC. The encoded protein is CASSLLTDQETQYF.

A single count supports this clone. This rearrangement joins TRBV5-4 to TRBJ2-4, with D perhaps being TRBD1 or TRBD2 (6 bases each). Germline loops: CDR1 SGHNT, CDR2 YYREEE (reference sequence). Trimming removed 5 bases at V and 9 bases at J, with 21 bases between. The CDR3 spans 15 residues. CDR3 nucleotide sequence: TGTGCCAGCAGACCGTGGGGGGACAAACCTGGCATTCAGTACTTC. This encodes CASRPWGDKPGIQYF.

The sample holds one count of this clone. DNA of the CDR3: TGTGCCAGTAGTAGTGGGGGACAGGTTTTCTATAGCAATCAGCCCCAGCATTTT. Translating gives CASSSGGQVFYSNQPQHF. The rearrangement uses TRBV19 and TRBJ1-5, with TRBD1 identical over 8 bases. CDR1 LNHDA and CDR2 SQIVND come from the germline V gene (reference sequence). CDR3 length: 18 amino acids. J lost 0 bases, V lost 4 bases, and 11 bases had no gene match. Together with reference TRBV19 and TRBJ1-5, the CDR3 gives the full variable domain: DGGITQSPKYLFRKEGQNVTLSCEQNLNHDAMYWYRQDPGQGLRLIYYSQIVNDFQKGDIAEGYSVSREKKESFPLTVTSAQKNPTAFYLCASSSGGQVFYSNQPQHFGDGTRLSIL.